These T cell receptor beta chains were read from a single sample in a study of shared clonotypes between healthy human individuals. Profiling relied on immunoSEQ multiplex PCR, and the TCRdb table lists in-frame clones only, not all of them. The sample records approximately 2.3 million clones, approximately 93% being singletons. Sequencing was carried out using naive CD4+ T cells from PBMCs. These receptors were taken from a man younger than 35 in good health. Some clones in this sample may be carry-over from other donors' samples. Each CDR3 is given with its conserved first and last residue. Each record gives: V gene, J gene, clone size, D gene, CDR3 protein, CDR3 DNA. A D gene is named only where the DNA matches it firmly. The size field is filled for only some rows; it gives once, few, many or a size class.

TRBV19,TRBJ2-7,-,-,CASSITVGQAYEQYF,TGTGCCAGTAGTATAACGGTGGGGCAGGCCTACGAGCAGTACTTC
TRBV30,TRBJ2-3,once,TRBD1,CAWSDRKGDTQYF,TGTGCCTGGTCGGACAGGAAAGGAGATACGCAGTATTTT
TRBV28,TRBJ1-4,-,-,CASSFLVGDGEKLFF,TGTGCCAGCAGTTTCCTCGTCGGGGACGGGGAAAAACTGTTTTTT
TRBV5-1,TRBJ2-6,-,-,CASSSVGGANVLTF,TGCGCCAGCAGCTCAGTTGGGGGGGCCAACGTCCTGACTTTC
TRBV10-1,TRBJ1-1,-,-,CASSGQPWNTEAFF,TGCGCCAGCAGTGGTCAGCCGTGGAACACTGAAGCTTTCTTT
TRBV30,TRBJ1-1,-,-,CTCTNTEAFF,TGTACCTGTACAAACACTGAAGCTTTCTTT
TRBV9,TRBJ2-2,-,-,CASSVAAGAATGELFF,TGTGCCAGCAGCGTGGCGGCAGGGGCGGCCACCGGGGAGCTGTTTTTT
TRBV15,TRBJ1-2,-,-,CATSRDGGYTF,TGTGCCACCAGCAGAGATGGTGGCTACACCTTC
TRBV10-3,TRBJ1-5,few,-,CAISAGPGSNQPQHF,TGTGCCATCAGTGCAGGGCCCGGATCAAATCAGCCCCAGCATTTT
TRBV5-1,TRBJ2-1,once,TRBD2,CASSWTGLVISEQFF,TGCGCCAGCAGCTGGACGGGACTAGTAATCTCTGAGCAGTTCTTC
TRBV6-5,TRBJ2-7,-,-,CASSYPGSYEQYF,TGTGCCAGCAGTTACCCCGGATCCTACGAGCAGTACTTC
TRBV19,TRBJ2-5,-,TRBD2,CASSIDTRGGDQETQYF,TGTGCCAGTAGTATAGATACCCGCGGGGGGGACCAAGAGACCCAGTACTTC
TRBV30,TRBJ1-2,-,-,CAWSRLSHGYTF,TGTGCCTGGAGCAGGTTGAGTCATGGCTACACCTTC
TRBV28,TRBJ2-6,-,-,CASNRGSGANVLTF,TGTGCCAGCAATAGGGGGTCTGGGGCCAACGTCCTGACTTTC
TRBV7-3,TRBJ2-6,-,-,CASSLVAGSGANVLTF,TGTGCCAGCAGCTTGGTCGCGGGATCTGGGGCCAACGTCCTGACTTTC
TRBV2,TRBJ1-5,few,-,CASSDEGLQPQHF,TGTGCCAGCAGTGACGAGGGGTTACAGCCCCAGCATTTT
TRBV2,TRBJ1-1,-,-,CASRGDKANTEAFF,TGTGCCAGCAGGGGGGATAAAGCGAACACTGAAGCTTTCTTT
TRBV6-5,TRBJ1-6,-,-,CASSYSRVKGGSPLHF,TGTGCCAGCAGTTACTCGAGGGTCAAGGGAGGATCACCCCTCCACTTT
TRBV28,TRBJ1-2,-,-,CASRTTENYGYTF,TGTGCCAGCAGGACGACAGAGAACTATGGCTACACCTTC
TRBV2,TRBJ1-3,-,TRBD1,CASRKRFTGDSGNTIYF,TGTGCCAGCAGAAAACGATTTACAGGGGACTCTGGAAACACCATATATTTT
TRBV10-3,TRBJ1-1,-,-,CAISDSGSPTEAFF,TGTGCCATCAGTGATTCGGGGTCCCCCACTGAAGCTTTCTTT
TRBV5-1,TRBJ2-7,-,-,CASKRSPTDSYEQYF,TGCGCCAGCAAGCGATCCCCGACAGACTCCTACGAGCAGTACTTC
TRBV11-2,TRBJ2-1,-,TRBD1,CASSSRDRLYNEQFF,TGTGCCAGCAGCTCAAGGGACAGGCTTTACAATGAGCAGTTCTTC
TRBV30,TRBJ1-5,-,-,CAWSPITDGQPQHF,TGTGCCTGGAGTCCGATCACGGACGGTCAGCCCCAGCATTTT
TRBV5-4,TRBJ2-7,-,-,CASSSGAPYEQYF,TGTGCCAGCAGCTCAGGGGCCCCCTACGAGCAGTACTTC
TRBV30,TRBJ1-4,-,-,CAWSKAGNEKLFF,TGTGCCTGGAGTAAGGCAGGGAACGAAAAACTGTTTTTT
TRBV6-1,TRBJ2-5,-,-,CASSAAGRETQYF,TGTGCCAGCAGTGCGGCAGGGCGGGAGACCCAGTACTTC
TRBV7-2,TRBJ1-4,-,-,CASSSTAMQEKLFF,TGTGCCAGCAGCTCGACGGCCATGCAGGAAAAACTGTTTTTT
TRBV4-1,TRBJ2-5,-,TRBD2,CASSQDSLAGVGETQYF,TGCGCCAGCAGCCAAGATAGCCTAGCGGGAGTGGGAGAGACCCAGTACTTC
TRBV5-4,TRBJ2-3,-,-,CASSPTGVTSTDTQYF,TGTGCCAGCAGCCCCACCGGGGTAACCTCCACAGATACGCAGTATTTT
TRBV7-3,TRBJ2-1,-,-,CASSSYSREQFF,TGTGCCAGCAGCTCTTATAGTAGAGAGCAGTTCTTC
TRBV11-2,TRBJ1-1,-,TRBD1,CASSLIQGVSAFF,TGTGCCAGCAGCTTAATTCAGGGGGTTTCAGCTTTCTTT
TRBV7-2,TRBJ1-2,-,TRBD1,CASSPQTGSGYTF,TGTGCCAGCAGCCCGCAGACAGGGAGTGGCTACACCTTC
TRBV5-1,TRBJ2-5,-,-,CASSLRGQGGETQYF,TGCGCCAGCAGCTTGCGCGGGCAGGGGGGAGAGACCCAGTACTTC
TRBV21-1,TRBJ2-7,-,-,CASSKADSGSLCEQYF,TGTGCCAGCAGCAAAGCGGATAGCGGGAGTCTCTGCGAGCAGTACTTC
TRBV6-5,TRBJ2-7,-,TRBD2,CAVGRSGRTLYEQYF,TGTGCCGTAGGTCGTAGCGGGAGGACTCTCTACGAGCAGTACTTC
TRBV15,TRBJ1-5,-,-,CATSGYRVGQPQHF,TGTGCCACCAGCGGTTACAGGGTCGGTCAGCCCCAGCATTTT
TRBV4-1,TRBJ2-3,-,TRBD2,CASSQVGGRAKDTQYF,TGCGCCAGCAGCCAAGTGGGAGGGAGGGCCAAAGATACGCAGTATTTT
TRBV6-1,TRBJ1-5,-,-,CASSAAGSNQPQHF,TGTGCCAGCAGCGCCGCGGGGAGCAATCAGCCCCAGCATTTT
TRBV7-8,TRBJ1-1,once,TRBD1,CASSLRQGANTEAFF,TGTGCCAGCAGCTTAAGACAGGGGGCAAACACTGAAGCTTTCTTT
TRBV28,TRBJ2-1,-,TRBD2,CASISSGRASDEQFF,TGTGCCAGCATATCTAGCGGGAGGGCCAGCGATGAGCAGTTCTTC
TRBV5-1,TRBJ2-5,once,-,CASSPRGAGEVVTQYF,TGCGCCAGCTCCCCCCGTGGGGCAGGGGAGGTTGTGACCCAGTACTTC
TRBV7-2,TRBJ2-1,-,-,CASSYRDTTYNEQFF,TGTGCCAGCAGCTACCGGGACACAACCTACAATGAGCAGTTCTTC
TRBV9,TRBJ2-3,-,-,CASSVGARGVGTDTQYF,TGTGCCAGCAGCGTAGGGGCTCGGGGCGTGGGCACAGATACGCAGTATTTT
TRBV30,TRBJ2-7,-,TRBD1,CASGEGTAREQYF,TGTGCCTCAGGGGAAGGGACAGCTCGCGAGCAGTACTTC
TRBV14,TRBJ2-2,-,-,CASSQDFAGNTGELFF,TGTGCCAGCAGCCAAGATTTCGCGGGAAACACCGGGGAGCTGTTTTTT
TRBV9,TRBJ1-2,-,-,CASSTTGAGYTF,TGTGCCAGCAGCACGACCGGGGCTGGCTACACCTTC
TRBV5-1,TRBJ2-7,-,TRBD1,CASTPSTGWAYEQYF,TGCGCCAGCACCCCTTCGACAGGGTGGGCCTACGAGCAGTACTTC
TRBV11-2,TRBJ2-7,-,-,CASSLVTGFVYEQYF,TGTGCCAGCAGCTTAGTTACGGGATTTGTATACGAGCAGTACTTC
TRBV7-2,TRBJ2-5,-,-,CASSSQPATLQETQYF,TGTGCCAGCAGCTCACAACCCGCAACCCTCCAAGAGACCCAGTACTTC
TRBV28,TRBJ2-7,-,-,CASSYQTPPYEQYF,TGTGCCAGCAGTTACCAGACTCCCCCCTACGAGCAGTACTTC
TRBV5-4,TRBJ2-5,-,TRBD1,CASSLKGAETQYF,TGTGCCAGCAGCTTGAAGGGGGCAGAGACCCAGTACTTC
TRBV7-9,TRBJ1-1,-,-,CASSLGQTNTEAFF,TGTGCCAGCAGCTTAGGGCAAACGAACACTGAAGCTTTCTTT
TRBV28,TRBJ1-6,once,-,CASSLSGLVNSPLHF,TGTGCCAGCAGTTTATCAGGGTTGGTCAATTCACCCCTCCACTTT
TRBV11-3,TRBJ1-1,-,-,CASSRDPYTEAFF,TGTGCCAGCAGCCGAGACCCTTACACTGAAGCTTTCTTT